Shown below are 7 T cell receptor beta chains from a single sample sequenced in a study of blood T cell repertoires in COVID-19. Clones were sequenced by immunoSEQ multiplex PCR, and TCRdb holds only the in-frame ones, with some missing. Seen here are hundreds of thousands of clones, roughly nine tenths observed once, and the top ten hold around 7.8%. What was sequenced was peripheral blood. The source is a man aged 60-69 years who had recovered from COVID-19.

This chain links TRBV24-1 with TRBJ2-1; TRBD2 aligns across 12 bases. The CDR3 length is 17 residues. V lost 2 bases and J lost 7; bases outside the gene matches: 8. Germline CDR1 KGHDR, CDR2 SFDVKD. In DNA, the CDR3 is TGTGCCACCAGTGATTCCTCTAGCGGGGGGGCGTATAATGAGCAGTTCTTC. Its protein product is CATSDSSSGGAYNEQFF.

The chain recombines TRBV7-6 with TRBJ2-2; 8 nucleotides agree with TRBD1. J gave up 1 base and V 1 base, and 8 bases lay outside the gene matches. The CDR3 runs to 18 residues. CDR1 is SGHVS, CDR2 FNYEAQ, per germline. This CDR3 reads CASSLVPPGGGNTGELFF. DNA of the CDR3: TGTGCCAGCAGCTTAGTACCACCAGGGGGCGGGAACACCGGGGAGCTGTTTTTT.

CDR3 protein: CASWLNTEAFF. CDR3 DNA: TGTGCCAGCTGGCTGAACACTGAAGCTTTCTTT. The V call is TRBV28, the J call TRBJ1-1, with D hard to call. Germline loops: CDR1 MDHEN, CDR2 SYDVKM. V lost 8 bases to trimming and J lost 0 bases, with 4 bases between them. The CDR3 spans 11 residues.

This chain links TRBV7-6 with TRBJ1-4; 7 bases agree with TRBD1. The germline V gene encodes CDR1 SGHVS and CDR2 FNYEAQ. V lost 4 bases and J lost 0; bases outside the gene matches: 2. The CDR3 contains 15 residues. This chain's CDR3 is CASSSGTATNEKLFF. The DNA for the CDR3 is TGTGCCAGCAGCTCAGGGACAGCAACTAATGAAAAACTGTTTTTT. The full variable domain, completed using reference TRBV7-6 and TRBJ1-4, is GAGVSQSPRYKVTKRGQDVALRCDPISGHVSLYWYRQALGQGPEFLTYFNYEAQQDKSGLPNDRFSAERPEGSISTLTIQRTEQRDSAMYRCASSSGTATNEKLFFGSGTQLSVL.

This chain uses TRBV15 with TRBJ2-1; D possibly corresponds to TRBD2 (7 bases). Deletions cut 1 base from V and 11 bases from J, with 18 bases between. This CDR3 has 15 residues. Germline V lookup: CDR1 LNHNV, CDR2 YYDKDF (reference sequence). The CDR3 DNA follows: TGTGCCACCAGCAGAGCTGGGGGGGGGCCTGAAAAGCAGTTCTTC. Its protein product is CATSRAGGGPEKQFF.

The CDR3 sequence is CASSHVSGSEQYF. The DNA for the CDR3 is TGCGCCAGCAGCCATGTAAGCGGGTCTGAGCAGTACTTC. The genes are TRBV4-1 and TRBJ2-7, with D perhaps matching TRBD2 (6 bases). Looked up from germline, CDR1 is MGHRA and CDR2 is YSYEKL. Trimming stripped 3 bases from V and 7 bases from J, with 13 bases between. The CDR3 loop spans 13 amino acids.

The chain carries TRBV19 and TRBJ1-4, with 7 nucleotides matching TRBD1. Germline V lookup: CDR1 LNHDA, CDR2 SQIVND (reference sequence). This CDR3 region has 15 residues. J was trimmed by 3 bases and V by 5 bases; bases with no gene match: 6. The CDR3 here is CASSSRQGANEKLFF. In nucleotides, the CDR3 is TGTGCCAGTAGTTCTAGACAGGGAGCTAATGAAAAACTGTTTTTT.